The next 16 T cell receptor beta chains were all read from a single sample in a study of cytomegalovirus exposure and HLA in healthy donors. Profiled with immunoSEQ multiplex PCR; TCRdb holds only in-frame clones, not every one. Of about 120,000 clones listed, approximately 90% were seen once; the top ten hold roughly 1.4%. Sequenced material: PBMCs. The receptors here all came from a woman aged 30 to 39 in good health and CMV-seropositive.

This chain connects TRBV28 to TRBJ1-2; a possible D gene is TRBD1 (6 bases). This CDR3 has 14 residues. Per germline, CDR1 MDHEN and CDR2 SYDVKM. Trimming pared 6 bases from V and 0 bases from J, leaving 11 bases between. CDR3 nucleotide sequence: TGTGCCAGCAGATGGGACACCACTAACTATGGCTACACCTTC. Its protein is CASRWDTTNYGYTF.

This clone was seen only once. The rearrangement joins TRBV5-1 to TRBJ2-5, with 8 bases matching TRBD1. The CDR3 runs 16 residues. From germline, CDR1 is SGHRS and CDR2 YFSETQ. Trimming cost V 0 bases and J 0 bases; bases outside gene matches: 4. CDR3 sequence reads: CASSLVRGPYQETQYF. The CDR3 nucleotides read TGCGCCAGCAGCTTGGTCAGGGGGCCGTACCAAGAGACCCAGTACTTC. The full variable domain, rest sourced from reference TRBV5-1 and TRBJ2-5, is KAGVTQTPRYLIKTRGQQVTLSCSPISGHRSVSWYQQTPGQGLQFLFEYFSETQRNKGNFPGRFSGRQFSNSRSEMNVSTLELGDSALYLCASSLVRGPYQETQYFGPGTRLLVL.

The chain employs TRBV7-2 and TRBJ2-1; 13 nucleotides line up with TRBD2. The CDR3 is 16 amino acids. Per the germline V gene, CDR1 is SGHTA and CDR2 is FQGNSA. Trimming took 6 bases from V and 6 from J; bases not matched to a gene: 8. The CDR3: CASSWTSGSSFNEQFF. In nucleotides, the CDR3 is TGTGCCAGCAGTTGGACTAGCGGGAGTTCTTTCAATGAGCAGTTCTTC.

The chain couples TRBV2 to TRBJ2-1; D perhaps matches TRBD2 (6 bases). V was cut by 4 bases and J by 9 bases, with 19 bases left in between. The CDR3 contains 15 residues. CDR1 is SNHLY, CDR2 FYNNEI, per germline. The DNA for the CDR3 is TGTGCCAGCAGTGCACACGCCGCTAGCGTCGCTGAGCAGTTCTTC. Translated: CASSAHAASVAEQFF.

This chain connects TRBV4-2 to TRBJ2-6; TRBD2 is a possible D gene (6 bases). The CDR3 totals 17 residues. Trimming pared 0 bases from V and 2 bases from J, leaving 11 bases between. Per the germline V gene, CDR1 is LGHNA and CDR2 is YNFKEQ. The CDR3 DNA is TGTGCCAGCAGCCAAGATCTCGGGGGAACTGGGGCCAACGTCCTGACTTTC. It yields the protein CASSQDLGGTGANVLTF.

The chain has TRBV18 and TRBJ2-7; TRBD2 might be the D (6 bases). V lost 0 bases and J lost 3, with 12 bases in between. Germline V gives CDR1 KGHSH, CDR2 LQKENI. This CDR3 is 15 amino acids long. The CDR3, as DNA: TGTGCCAGCTCACCACCTGGGGGGTTTAGCTACGAGCAGTACTTC. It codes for CASSPPGGFSYEQYF.

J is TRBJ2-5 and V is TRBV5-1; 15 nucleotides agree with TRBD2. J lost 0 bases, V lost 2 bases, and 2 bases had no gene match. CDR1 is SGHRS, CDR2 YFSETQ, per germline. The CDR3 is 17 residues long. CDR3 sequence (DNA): TGCGCCAGCAGCTTCGGACTAGCGGGAGGGAACCAAGAGACCCAGTACTTC. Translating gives CASSFGLAGGNQETQYF.

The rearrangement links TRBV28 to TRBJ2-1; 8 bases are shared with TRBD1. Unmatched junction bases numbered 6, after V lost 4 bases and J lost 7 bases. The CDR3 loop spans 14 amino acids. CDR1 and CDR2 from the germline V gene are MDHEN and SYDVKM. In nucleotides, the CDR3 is TGTGCCAGCAGTTCTCCGACAGGGGAGAATGAGCAGTTCTTC. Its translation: CASSSPTGENEQFF.

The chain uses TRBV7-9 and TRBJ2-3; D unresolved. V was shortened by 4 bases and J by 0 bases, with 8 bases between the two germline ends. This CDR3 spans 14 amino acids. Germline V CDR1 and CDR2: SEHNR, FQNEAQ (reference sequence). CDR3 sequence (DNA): TGTGCCAGCAGCTCCTTCGGGAGCACAGATACGCAGTATTTT. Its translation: CASSSFGSTDTQYF.

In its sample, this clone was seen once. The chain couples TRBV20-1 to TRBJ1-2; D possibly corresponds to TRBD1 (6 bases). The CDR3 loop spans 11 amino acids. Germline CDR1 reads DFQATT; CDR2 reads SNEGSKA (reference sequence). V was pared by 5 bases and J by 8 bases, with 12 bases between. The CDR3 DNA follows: TGCAGTGCTCGGACAGATTGGGGCTACACCTTC. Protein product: CSARTDWGYTF.

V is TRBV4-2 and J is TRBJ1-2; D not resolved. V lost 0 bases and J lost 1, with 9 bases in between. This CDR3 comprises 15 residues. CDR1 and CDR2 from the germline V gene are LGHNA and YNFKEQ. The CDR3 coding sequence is TGTGCCAGCAGCCAAGAGCAACAGAGTAACTATGGCTACACCTTC. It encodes CASSQEQQSNYGYTF.

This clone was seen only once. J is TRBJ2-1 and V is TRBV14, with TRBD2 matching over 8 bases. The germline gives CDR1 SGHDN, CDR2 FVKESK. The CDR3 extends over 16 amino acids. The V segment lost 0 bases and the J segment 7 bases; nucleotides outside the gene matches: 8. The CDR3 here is CASSQDLAGLGNEQFF. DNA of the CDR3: TGTGCCAGCAGCCAAGATTTAGCGGGGCTTGGTAATGAGCAGTTCTTC.

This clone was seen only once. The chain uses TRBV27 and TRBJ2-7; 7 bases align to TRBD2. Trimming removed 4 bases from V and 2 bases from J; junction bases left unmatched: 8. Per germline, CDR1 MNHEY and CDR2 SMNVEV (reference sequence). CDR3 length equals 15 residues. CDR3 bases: TGTGCCAGCAGTTCAGGGAGCGGGAACCCCTACGAGCAGTACTTC. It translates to CASSSGSGNPYEQYF.

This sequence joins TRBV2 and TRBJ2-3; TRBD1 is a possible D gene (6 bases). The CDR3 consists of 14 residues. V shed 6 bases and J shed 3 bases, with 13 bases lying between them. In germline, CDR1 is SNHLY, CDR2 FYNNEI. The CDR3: CASRDRILTDTQYF. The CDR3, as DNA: TGTGCCAGCAGGGACAGAATATTAACAGATACGCAGTATTTT.

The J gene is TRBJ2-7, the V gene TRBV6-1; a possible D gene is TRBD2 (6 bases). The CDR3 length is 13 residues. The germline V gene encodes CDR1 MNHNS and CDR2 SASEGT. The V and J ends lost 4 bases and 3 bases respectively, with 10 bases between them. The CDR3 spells CASSVRDFYEQYF. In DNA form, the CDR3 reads TGTGCCAGCAGTGTCAGGGACTTCTACGAGCAGTACTTC.

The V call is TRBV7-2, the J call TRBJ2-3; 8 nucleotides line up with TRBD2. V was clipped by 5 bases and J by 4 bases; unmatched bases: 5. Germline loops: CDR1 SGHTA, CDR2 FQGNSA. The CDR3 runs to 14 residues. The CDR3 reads CASSPGLGSDTQYF. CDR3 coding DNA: TGTGCCAGCAGCCCGGGACTAGGATCAGATACGCAGTATTTT.